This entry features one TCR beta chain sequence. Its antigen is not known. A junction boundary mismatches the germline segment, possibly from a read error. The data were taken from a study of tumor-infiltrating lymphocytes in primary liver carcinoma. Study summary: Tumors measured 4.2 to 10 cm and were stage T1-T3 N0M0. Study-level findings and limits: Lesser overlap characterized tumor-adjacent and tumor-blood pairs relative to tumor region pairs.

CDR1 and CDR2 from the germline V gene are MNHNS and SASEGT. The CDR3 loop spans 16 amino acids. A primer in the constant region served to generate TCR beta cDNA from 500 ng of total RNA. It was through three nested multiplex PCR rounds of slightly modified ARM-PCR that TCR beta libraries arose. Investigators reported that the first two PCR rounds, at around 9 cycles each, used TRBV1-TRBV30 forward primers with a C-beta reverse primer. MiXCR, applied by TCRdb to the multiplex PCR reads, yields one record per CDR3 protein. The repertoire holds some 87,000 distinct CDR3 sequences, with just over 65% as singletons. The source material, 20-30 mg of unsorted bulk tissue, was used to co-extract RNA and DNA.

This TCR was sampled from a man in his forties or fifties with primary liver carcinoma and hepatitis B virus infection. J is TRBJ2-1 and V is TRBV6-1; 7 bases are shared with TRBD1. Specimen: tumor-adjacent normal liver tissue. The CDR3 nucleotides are TGTGCCTGCAGTGAATTCCCGGGACAGACGGGCAATGAGCAGTTCTTC. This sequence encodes CACSEFPGQTGNEQFF.